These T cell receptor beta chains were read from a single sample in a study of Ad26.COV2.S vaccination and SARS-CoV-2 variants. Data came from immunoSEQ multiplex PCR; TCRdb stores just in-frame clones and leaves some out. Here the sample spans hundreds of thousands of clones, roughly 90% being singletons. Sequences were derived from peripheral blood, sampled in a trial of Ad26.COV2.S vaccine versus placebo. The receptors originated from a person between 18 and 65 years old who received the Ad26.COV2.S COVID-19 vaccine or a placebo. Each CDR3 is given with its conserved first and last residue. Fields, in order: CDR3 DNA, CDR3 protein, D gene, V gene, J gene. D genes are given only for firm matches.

cdr3_nt: TGTGCCAGCAGCCAAGAACAGGGGCCGTACGAGCAGTACTTC
cdr3_aa: CASSQEQGPYEQYF
d_call: TRBD1
v_call: TRBV3-1/TRBV3-2
j_call: TRBJ2-7

cdr3_nt: TGTGCCAGCAGCTTTTACAGTGACAATTCACCCCTCCACTTT
cdr3_aa: CASSFYSDNSPLHF
d_call: .
v_call: TRBV7-2
j_call: TRBJ1-6

cdr3_nt: TGTGCCAGCAGCCGGGGGGGCGTTTTAACAGATACGCAGTATTTT
cdr3_aa: CASSRGGVLTDTQYF
d_call: TRBD2
v_call: TRBV5-4
j_call: TRBJ2-3

cdr3_nt: TGTGCCAGCAGTCCCCTCTCTGAGTACGAGCAGTACTTC
cdr3_aa: CASSPLSEYEQYF
d_call: .
v_call: TRBV27
j_call: TRBJ2-7

cdr3_nt: TGTGCCTGGAGTATGGGACAGTCTGGCTACACCTTC
cdr3_aa: CAWSMGQSGYTF
d_call: TRBD1
v_call: TRBV30
j_call: TRBJ1-2

cdr3_nt: TGTGCCAGTAGTATCTATGAGGGGAACTATGGCTACACCTTC
cdr3_aa: CASSIYEGNYGYTF
d_call: .
v_call: TRBV19
j_call: TRBJ1-2

cdr3_nt: TGTGCCAGCAGTGAGTGGGGACAGGCTAGGACCGGGGAGCTGTTTTTT
cdr3_aa: CASSEWGQARTGELFF
d_call: TRBD1
v_call: TRBV6-1
j_call: TRBJ2-2

cdr3_nt: TGTGCCTGGAGTGGGCTAGCGGGAGTTAGCAATGAGCAGTTCTTC
cdr3_aa: CAWSGLAGVSNEQFF
d_call: TRBD2
v_call: TRBV30
j_call: TRBJ2-1

cdr3_nt: TGTGCCAGCAGCTTAGCGTCAGGGGGAGGGACTGAAGCTTTCTTT
cdr3_aa: CASSLASGGGTEAFF
d_call: TRBD1
v_call: TRBV7-6
j_call: TRBJ1-1

cdr3_nt: TGTGCCAGCAGCCATCTTTCAAACGAGCAGTACTTC
cdr3_aa: CASSHLSNEQYF
d_call: .
v_call: TRBV3-1/TRBV3-2
j_call: TRBJ2-7

cdr3_nt: TGTGCCAGCAGCCCGGGACAGAGAGAAAAACTGTTTTTT
cdr3_aa: CASSPGQREKLFF
d_call: TRBD1
v_call: TRBV5-6
j_call: TRBJ1-4

cdr3_nt: TGTGCCAGCAGCACCCGACAGGACTCTGGCTACACCTTC
cdr3_aa: CASSTRQDSGYTF
d_call: .
v_call: TRBV7-6
j_call: TRBJ1-2